These 32 T cell receptor beta chains came from one sample sequenced in a study of T cells in Graves' hyperthyroidism and ophthalmopathy. Authors of the study amplified TCR beta CDR3 regions from RNA transcripts. The HTBI primer set was used in a first-round RT-PCR of the TCR CDR3. Using its own MiXCR run on the multiplex PCR reads, TCRdb lists one record per CDR3 protein. The table includes about 520,000 distinct CDR3 sequences, around 22% detected once. Sequenced input: blood. These receptors were collected from a young woman with Graves' ophthalmopathy.

This clonotype occurred many times. The chain recombines TRBV12-3 or TRBV12-4 with TRBJ2-5, with D hard to call. CDR3 length equals 14 residues. V gave up 2 bases and J gave up 2 bases, with 9 bases separating them. This chain's CDR3 is CASSLTLRQETQYF. CDR3 coding DNA: TGTGCCAGCAGTTTAACCCTGCGGCAAGAGACCCAGTACTTC.

This clonotype occurred many times. CDR3 sequence reads: CASTKGYNTGELFF. CDR3 nucleotide sequence: TGTGCCAGCACCAAAGGGTACAACACCGGGGAGCTGTTTTTT. The chain links TRBV6-1 to TRBJ2-2; D not certain. V was trimmed by 7 bases and J by 2 bases, leaving 11 bases between them. This CDR3 spans 14 amino acids. Germline V gene sequence: CDR1 MNHNS, CDR2 SASEGT.

The rearrangement uses TRBV29-1 and TRBJ1-2; D remains unclear. V dropped 3 bases and J dropped 4 bases, with 12 bases sitting between them. CDR1 and CDR2 (germline): SQVTM, ANQGSEA. The CDR3 extends over 13 amino acids. This CDR3 reads CSVEERWGYGYTF. DNA of the CDR3: TGCAGCGTTGAGGAGCGGTGGGGCTATGGCTACACCTTC.

The chain is built from TRBV19 and TRBJ1-2; 9 bases line up with TRBD1. Germline CDR1 reads LNHDA; CDR2 reads SQIVND (reference sequence). J was trimmed by 5 bases and V by 4 bases; bases with no gene match: 8. The CDR3 is made up of 15 amino acids. The CDR3 DNA reads as TGTGCCAGTAGTACGTCCGGGACAGGGCCGTATGGCTACACCTTC. Encoded protein: CASSTSGTGPYGYTF.

This clonotype was found many times. The chain carries TRBV6-2 or TRBV6-3 and TRBJ2-7; D call uncertain. Trimming cost V 4 bases and J 0 bases, with 10 bases left between them. The CDR3 is 14 residues long. Germline lookup yields CDR1 MNHEY and CDR2 SVGEGT. CDR3 DNA sequence: TGTGCCAGCAGTTCCCAGACGGTCTCCTACGAGCAGTACTTC. This gives the protein CASSSQTVSYEQYF.

This clonotype occurred a few times. This sequence joins TRBV4-3 and TRBJ1-1; D remains unclear. CDR3 length: 16 residues. CDR1 is LGHNA and CDR2 is YSLEER in the germline V gene. V lost 0 bases and J 6 bases, leaving 17 bases between the germline ends. The CDR3 DNA follows: TGCGCCAGCAGCCAAGAAAAGGGCACAGCCAACTCTGAAGCTTTCTTT. Protein: CASSQEKGTANSEAFF.

Of note for this clonotype: A read error is possible here, since a much larger clone lies one base away. The gene calls are TRBV29-1 and TRBJ2-2, with D unclear. The V end was cut by 4 bases, the J end by 6 bases, with 12 bases between. The CDR3 has 13 residues. From germline, CDR1 is SQVTM and CDR2 ANQGSEA. CDR3 coding DNA: TGCAGCGTTGCGGCCCGGCGCGCCGGGGAGCTGTTTTTT. Translating it yields CSVAARRAGELFF.

This clonotype was recorded at least ten times. This chain connects TRBV6-5 to TRBJ1-1; the D gene is possibly TRBD1 (5 bases). Germline CDR1 reads MNHEY; CDR2 reads SVGAGI. With 2 bases removed from V and 0 bases from J, the gap between germline ends came to 13 bases. The CDR3 consists of 16 residues. CDR3 sequence (DNA): TGTGCCAGCAGTTACACCGGGGACGAAATGAACACTGAAGCTTTCTTT. It is translated as CASSYTGDEMNTEAFF.

A remark on this clonotype: This may stem from a read error, because a much larger clone lies one nucleotide away. The genes are TRBV11-1 and TRBJ1-1, with D possibly matching TRBD1 (5 bases). Germline V CDR1 and CDR2: SGHAT, FQDESV (reference sequence). The length of the CDR3 is 12 residues. Trimming shortened V by 7 bases and J by 5 bases, and 11 bases separated the two germline ends. The CDR3 loop is CASIQQGTEAFF. The CDR3 DNA reads as TGTGCCAGCATCCAGCAGGGAACTGAAGCTTTCTTT. Together with reference TRBV11-1 and TRBJ1-1, the CDR3 gives the full variable domain: EAEVAQSPRYKITEKSQAVAFWCDPISGHATLYWYRQILGQGPELLVQFQDESVVDDSQLPKDRFSAERLKGVDSTLKIQPAELGDSAMYLCASIQQGTEAFFGQGTRLTVV.

This clonotype was counted ten times or more. This chain links TRBV29-1 with TRBJ2-7; the D gene could be TRBD1 or TRBD2 (5 bases each). The CDR3 consists of 13 residues. Germline V lookup: CDR1 SQVTM, CDR2 ANQGSEA. Trimming left V 6 bases short and J 2 bases short, with 14 bases between. The CDR3 reads CSVTGTGTYEQYF. CDR3 nucleotides: TGCAGCGTCACCGGGACGGGGACCTACGAGCAGTACTTC.

This clonotype was counted at least ten times. The chain combines TRBV30 with TRBJ2-7; D is perhaps TRBD1 (6 bases). Germline assignment: CDR1 GTSNPN and CDR2 SVGIG (reference sequence). The ends were cut back, 8 bases at V and 2 bases at J, with 16 bases in the middle. The CDR3 length is 13 residues. The CDR3: CATSGPGAYEQYF. Written as DNA, the CDR3 is TGTGCCACCTCCGGGCCAGGGGCCTACGAGCAGTACTTC.

The table lists this clonotype with many counts. The chain recombines TRBV2 with TRBJ2-7; no definite D call. V gave up 7 bases and J gave up 4 bases, with 17 bases separating them. The CDR3 is 14 amino acids. Germline CDR1 and CDR2: SNHLY and FYNNEI. This CDR3 is CASTRSAQTYEQYF. CDR3 coding DNA: TGTGCCAGCACTCGCTCTGCGCAAACATACGAGCAGTACTTC.

Many counts were recorded for this clonotype. V gene TRBV7-9 combines with J gene TRBJ2-7, with D perhaps matching TRBD2 (5 bases). This CDR3 spans 13 amino acids. Per germline, CDR1 SEHNR and CDR2 FQNEAQ (reference sequence). Trimming removed 5 bases from V and 1 base from J, with 9 bases in between. The CDR3 loop reads CASSTTTSYEQYF. The CDR3 DNA sequence: TGTGCCAGCAGCACGACTACGTCCTACGAGCAGTACTTC.

V and J are TRBV12-5 and TRBJ1-5; 11 nucleotides match TRBD1. In germline, CDR1 is LGHNT, CDR2 FRNRAP. CDR3 length equals 15 residues. The ends lost 3 bases at V and 7 bases at J; junction bases unmatched: 5. This chain's CDR3 is CASGFGTGGVQPQHF. The CDR3 DNA reads TGTGCTAGTGGTTTCGGGACAGGGGGTGTACAGCCCCAGCATTTT.

The rearrangement links TRBV7-9 to TRBJ1-2; D gene ambiguous. The CDR3 length is 14 residues. Looked up from germline, CDR1 is SEHNR and CDR2 is FQNEAQ (reference sequence). Trimming left V 1 base short and J 7 bases short, with 13 bases between. Written as DNA, the CDR3 is TGTGCCAGCAGCTTAGTTTCTTCATCCAGTGGCTACACCTTC. This encodes CASSLVSSSSGYTF.

There are many counts of this clonotype. The V and J genes are TRBV2 and TRBJ1-2; D remains ambiguous. This CDR3 region has 14 residues. Germline values: CDR1 SNHLY, CDR2 FYNNEI. Between the trimmed V and J ends, which lost 3 bases and 4 bases, there was a span of 12 bases. CDR3 loop: CASSEEMFGYGYTF. The CDR3 DNA sequence: TGTGCCAGCAGTGAGGAAATGTTCGGCTATGGCTACACCTTC.

The chain uses TRBV11-2 and TRBJ2-7; the D gene could be TRBD1 or TRBD2 (5 bases each). V lost 5 bases and J 4 bases, leaving 27 bases between the germline ends. The CDR3 has 18 amino acids. CDR1 is SGHAT and CDR2 is FQNNGV in the germline V gene. CDR3 sequence reads: CASSQFSNLGQRGYEQYF. CDR3 coding DNA: TGTGCCAGCAGCCAATTCTCAAACCTCGGACAACGAGGGTACGAGCAGTACTTC.

V gene TRBV11-2 combines with J gene TRBJ1-1; TRBD1 is a possible D gene (5 bases). The CDR3 runs to 16 residues. CDR1 and CDR2 from the germline V gene are SGHAT and FQNNGV. The V gene lost 5 bases and the J gene lost 11 bases, with 27 bases spanning the gap. DNA of the CDR3: TGTGCCAGCAGCCGACCTGATTTACAGGCGTACAGTGATGCTTTCTTT. Its protein product is CASSRPDLQAYSDAFF.

This clonotype was counted at least ten times. The chain carries TRBV6-2 or TRBV6-3 and TRBJ2-4, with 7 nucleotides matching TRBD1. Per the germline V gene, CDR1 is MNHEY and CDR2 is SVGEGT. Trimming at V came to 2 bases and at J to 3 bases, leaving 7 bases not matched to a gene. CDR3 size: 16 residues. The CDR3 coding sequence is TGTGCCAGCAGTTACCGCGACAGGGCCGGCAAAAACATTCAGTACTTC. Its translation is CASSYRDRAGKNIQYF.

V and J are TRBV4-1 and TRBJ2-7; maybe TRBD1 (6 bases). Deletions cut 1 base from V and 6 bases from J, with 16 bases between. Germline V gives CDR1 MGHRA, CDR2 YSYEKL. The CDR3 has 15 amino acids. CDR3 region: CASSQAFRGRGEQYF. The DNA of the CDR3 is TGCGCCAGCAGCCAAGCGTTCAGGGGACGGGGCGAGCAGTACTTC.

This clonotype came up many times. The chain employs TRBV10-3 and TRBJ1-2; 8 nucleotides align to TRBD1. Germline V CDR1 and CDR2: ENHRY, SYGVKD. V shed 10 bases, J shed 4 bases, and the junction held 5 bases outside the gene matches. CDR3 length: 12 amino acids. The CDR3 reads CATSGGAYGYTF. CDR3 sequence (DNA): TGTGCCACTTCAGGGGGCGCCTATGGCTACACCTTC.

This clonotype came up once. Since a much larger clone is just one base distant, this may be a read error. This chain links TRBV10-3 with TRBJ2-7; D is undetermined. Germline CDR1 ENHRY, CDR2 SYGVKD. This CDR3 spans 12 amino acids. The V gene lost 5 bases and the J gene lost 0 bases, with 5 bases spanning the gap. CDR3 in DNA: TGTGCCATCAGTTGGGACTCCTACGAGCAGTACTTC. This encodes CAISWDSYEQYF.

The chain has TRBV10-3 and TRBJ1-2; D may be TRBD1 (5 bases). The CDR3 extends over 13 amino acids. V was shortened by 3 bases and J by 4 bases, with 9 bases between the two germline ends. CDR1 ENHRY and CDR2 SYGVKD come from the germline V gene. CDR3 sequence: CAISDGGTYGYTF. The CDR3 region has the DNA TGTGCCATCAGTGACGGGGGTACCTATGGCTACACCTTC.

The rearrangement links TRBV6-1 to TRBJ2-2, with 9 bases aligning to TRBD2. The germline V gene has CDR1 MNHNS and CDR2 SASEGT. The CDR3 runs 14 residues. J lost 7 bases, V lost 11 bases, and 11 bases had no gene match. CDR3 sequence reads: CAGSVAGAGGELFF. The CDR3 bases are TGTGCCGGTAGCGTAGCGGGAGCGGGCGGGGAGCTGTTTTTT.

The V and J genes are TRBV5-6 and TRBJ1-1, with 11 bases lining up with TRBD1. The CDR3 length is 17 residues. The trim removed 4 bases at V and 3 bases at J, leaving 11 bases unmatched. The germline CDR1 and CDR2 sequences are SGHDT and YYEEEE. The CDR3 protein is CASSLLAWTGGHTEAFF. The CDR3 region has the DNA TGTGCCAGCAGCCTACTTGCCTGGACAGGGGGCCACACTGAAGCTTTCTTT.

The chain has TRBV12-3 or TRBV12-4 and TRBJ2-5, with 7 bases fitting TRBD2. The CDR3 has 15 amino acids. V was pared by 5 bases and J by 0 bases, with 6 bases of the junction left unmatched. The CDR3 DNA reads TGTGCCAGCAGTAAGGGTAGCGGGTACCAAGAGACCCAGTACTTC. Its protein is CASSKGSGYQETQYF.

In its sample, this clonotype was seen many times. The chain has TRBV12-5 and TRBJ2-2; 8 bases map to TRBD1. This CDR3 region has 17 residues. The germline V gene has CDR1 LGHNT and CDR2 FRNRAP. J was trimmed by 7 bases and V by 1 base; bases with no gene match: 11. The CDR3 sequence is CASGLGKGGTGFGELFF. The CDR3 DNA reads as TGTGCTAGTGGTTTGGGGAAGGGTGGGACAGGATTCGGGGAGCTGTTTTTT.

This clonotype was counted many times. The V gene is TRBV6-2 or TRBV6-3, the J gene TRBJ1-2; D unresolved. This CDR3 is 15 amino acids long. The ends were cut back, 0 bases at V and 3 bases at J, with 11 bases in the middle. Per the germline V gene, CDR1 is MNHEY and CDR2 is SVGEGT. The CDR3 is CASSYSIRQDYGYTF. For the CDR3, the DNA is TGTGCCAGCAGTTACTCGATACGGCAGGACTATGGCTACACCTTC.

This sequence joins TRBV11-2 and TRBJ2-7; unclear D gene. Germline-derived CDR1 and CDR2 are SGHAT and FQNNGV. V was cut by 3 bases and J by 1 base, with 10 bases left in between. This CDR3 is 14 amino acids long. DNA of the CDR3: TGTGCCAGCAGCTTGACGGGCCAATCCTACGAGCAGTACTTC. Translating it yields CASSLTGQSYEQYF.

This clonotype was counted ten times or more. The genes are TRBV12-3 or TRBV12-4 and TRBJ1-5; tentatively, D is TRBD1 (5 bases). This CDR3 is 13 amino acids long. Trimming shortened V by 5 bases and J by 5 bases, and 10 bases separated the two germline ends. The CDR3 sequence: CASSPGPYQPQHF. DNA of the CDR3: TGTGCCAGCAGTCCAGGGCCCTATCAGCCCCAGCATTTT.

The chain carries TRBV29-1 and TRBJ1-3; D is unclear. This CDR3 has 14 residues. V was cut by 1 base and J by 0 bases, with 7 bases left in between. CDR1 is SQVTM and CDR2 is ANQGSEA in the germline V gene. CDR3 nucleotide sequence: TGCAGCGTTGAAGTGGCAGTCTCTGGAAACACCATATATTTT. Encoded protein: CSVEVAVSGNTIYF.

This clonotype was counted ten times or more. V usage is TRBV7-2 and J usage is TRBJ2-2, with no clear D. The germline gives CDR1 SGHTA, CDR2 FQGNSA. V lost 5 bases, J lost 6 bases, and 10 bases lay in between. The CDR3 is 13 amino acids. CDR3 loop: CASSRFPAGELFF. The CDR3 region has the DNA TGTGCCAGCAGCCGTTTTCCGGCCGGGGAGCTGTTTTTT.